Sequencing of this T cell receptor beta chain was carried out in a study of monozygotic twins with inflammatory bowel disease. UMIs that included a 6-nucleotide sample barcode were added by template switching, which took place during cDNA synthesis. From its re-call of the 5' RACE reads, TCRdb lists each CDR3 protein once, without DNA. The sample includes 330,000 or so distinct CDR3 sequences. From germline, CDR1 is MGHDK and CDR2 SYGVNS. The CDR3 spans 14 residues. What was sequenced was blood. The origin of this receptor is a human donor with ulcerative colitis or Crohn's disease, or a healthy co-twin of an affected twin (not recorded which). The chain is built from TRBV25-1 and TRBJ1-1. CDR3 amino acids: CASRKIGSGSEAFF.